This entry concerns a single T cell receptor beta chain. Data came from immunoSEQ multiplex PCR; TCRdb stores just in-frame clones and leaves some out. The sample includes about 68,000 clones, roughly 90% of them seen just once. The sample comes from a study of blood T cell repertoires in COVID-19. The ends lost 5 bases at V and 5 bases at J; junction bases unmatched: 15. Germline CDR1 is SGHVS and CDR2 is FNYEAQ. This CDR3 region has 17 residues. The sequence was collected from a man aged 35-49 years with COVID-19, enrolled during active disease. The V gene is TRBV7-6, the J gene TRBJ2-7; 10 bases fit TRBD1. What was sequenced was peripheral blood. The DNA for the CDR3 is TGTGCCAGCAGCCGCGGGGGAGGGGGACAGGGGTCTGACGAGCAGTACTTC. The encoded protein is CASSRGGGGQGSDEQYF.